This TCR beta chain stems from a study of blood T cell repertoires in COVID-19. The CDR3 has 16 residues. The junction had 12 bases not matched to a gene; V was cut back by 4 bases and J by 7 bases. CDR1 and CDR2 (germline): SGHNT, YYREEE (reference sequence). Patients at the Seattle site were enrolled during active infection and followed longitudinally. How the authors handled the data: Nucleated cell number was recorded as an estimate derived from reference gene primer amplification. Assay used: immunoSEQ multiplex PCR; TCRdb lists only in-frame clones, some missing. From that table come the V and J calls and clone size; the DNA was used to work out D and trimming. Of roughly 350,000 clones listed, about nine tenths are singletons.

Sequences were obtained from peripheral blood. The receptor was derived from a woman aged 70-85 years with COVID-19, enrolled during active disease. The J gene is TRBJ1-2, the V gene TRBV5-4; 11 bases are shared with TRBD1. The CDR3 protein is CASSVVSGQGAGGYTF. The CDR3, as DNA: TGTGCCAGCAGCGTCGTATCAGGACAGGGGGCTGGTGGCTACACCTTC.